This TCR beta chain comes out of a study of T cells in Graves' hyperthyroidism and ophthalmopathy. Study information: At initial diagnosis, before any treatment had begun, peripheral blood was obtained. Study-wide results and limits: Before onset, by a median of around six months, the model predicted ophthalmopathy. Among clonotypes expanded in thyroid above 0.001, most were also found in blood.

Out of 10 ml of fresh peripheral blood came the PBMCs. Unmatched junction bases numbered 2, after V lost 4 bases and J lost 6 bases. CDR1 SGHVT and CDR2 SQSDAQ come from the germline V gene. This CDR3 comprises 13 residues. This clonotype was found many times. Its specificity is unknown. Amplified regions were TCR beta CDR3 sequences from RNA transcripts. Using the HTBI primer set, a first-round RT-PCR was run on the TCR CDR3. TCRdb reprocessed the multiplex PCR reads with MiXCR, giving one entry per CDR3 protein. The sample carries roughly 500,000 distinct CDR3 sequences, around a quarter recorded once.

The chain carries TRBV7-4 and TRBJ2-5; 10 bases agree with TRBD1. The sequenced sample was blood. The receptor was derived from a woman in her thirties with Graves' ophthalmopathy. CDR3 residues: CASSSDRGKTQYF. CDR3 bases: TGTGCCAGCAGCTCGGACAGGGGGAAGACCCAGTACTTC.